This T cell receptor beta chain was identified during a study of spatial heterogeneity in lung cancer. About the research overall: Consistently, beta-chain sequences turned up in larger numbers than alpha-chain sequences did. More than 8.5 raw reads, on average, carried each unique TCR and UMI combination.

Every TCR cDNA molecule bore its own unique molecular identifier. TCRdb reprocessed the 5' RACE reads via MiXCR and lists one record per CDR3 protein. Here the sample spans about 85,000 distinct CDR3 sequences, approximately 21% being singletons. Germline-derived CDR1 and CDR2 are LNHDA and SQIVND (reference sequence). The CDR3 is 13 residues long. V was shortened by 5 bases and J by 6 bases, with 12 bases between the two germline ends. As to time point: sample taken at primary tumor resection. No cell sorting; template was whole RNA from tumor, lung tissue or PBMC. Donors were around 70 untreated early-stage non-small cell lung cancer patients. This clonotype was detected ten times or more.

The rearrangement uses TRBV19 and TRBJ2-3, with a weak D call TRBD2 (6 bases). Source: PBMCs, taken at surgery. This TCR came from a male donor with early-stage non-small cell lung cancer. The CDR3: CASSPPAGDTQYF. The CDR3 DNA reads TGTGCCAGTAGTCCCCCAGCGGGTGATACGCAGTATTTT.